The rows below give T cell receptor beta chains drawn from one sample of a study of blood T cell repertoires in COVID-19. Repertoires were generated with immunoSEQ multiplex PCR, while TCRdb's copy carries only in-frame clones and drops some. The sample records 220,000 or so clones, approximately 90% being singletons. The sample comprised peripheral blood. The source of these receptors is a man in his fifties or sixties with COVID-19, enrolled during active disease. The CDR3 runs from the conserved cysteine through the conserved F or W. A D gene is named only where the DNA matches it firmly. Only some rows state a clone size, as once, few, many or a class for expanded clones.

CDR3 DNA: TGTGCCAGTAGTACGACAGGGCCCTTGGTCTATGGCTACACCTTC
CDR3 protein: CASSTTGPLVYGYTF
V gene: TRBV19
clone size: -
J gene: TRBJ1-2
D gene: TRBD1

CDR3 DNA: TGTGCCAGCATCCCAAGCGGCACCGGGGAGCTGTTTTTT
CDR3 protein: CASIPSGTGELFF
V gene: TRBV6-6
clone size: -
J gene: TRBJ2-2
D gene: -

CDR3 DNA: TGTGCTAGTGGTCCACAGGGCGCGAACACCGGGGAGCTGTTTTTT
CDR3 protein: CASGPQGANTGELFF
V gene: TRBV12-5
clone size: once
J gene: TRBJ2-2
D gene: -

CDR3 DNA: TGCAGCGTTGGTCCGGGGTCCGGGGCCAACGTCCTGACTTTC
CDR3 protein: CSVGPGSGANVLTF
V gene: TRBV29-1
clone size: -
J gene: TRBJ2-6
D gene: -

CDR3 DNA: TGTGCCAGCAGCGTAGGAGGGCGTGAAACAAGTGAGCAGTTCTTC
CDR3 protein: CASSVGGRETSEQFF
V gene: TRBV9
clone size: once
J gene: TRBJ2-1
D gene: -

CDR3 DNA: TGCGCCAGCAGTGAGTACTTCCGCTCCTACGAGCAGTACTTC
CDR3 protein: CASSEYFRSYEQYF
V gene: TRBV10-2
clone size: -
J gene: TRBJ2-7
D gene: -

CDR3 DNA: TGTGCCACCCGGGGACTTACGGAATCCAAAGAGACCCAGTACTTC
CDR3 protein: CATRGLTESKETQYF
V gene: TRBV15
clone size: -
J gene: TRBJ2-5
D gene: -

CDR3 DNA: TGTGCCAGCAGCCGCCTGGCGGGGGGGCGGGGTGCTGAAGCTTTCTTT
CDR3 protein: CASSRLAGGRGAEAFF
V gene: TRBV3-1/TRBV3-2
clone size: -
J gene: TRBJ1-1
D gene: -

CDR3 DNA: TGTGCCACCAGCAGAGATAAAATTGTTAGCGGGAGGAACGAGCAGTACTTC
CDR3 protein: CATSRDKIVSGRNEQYF
V gene: TRBV15
clone size: -
J gene: TRBJ2-7
D gene: TRBD2

CDR3 DNA: TGTGCCAGCAGCCAATTCACCGGGTTGGTGAAGACCGGGGAGCTGTTTTTT
CDR3 protein: CASSQFTGLVKTGELFF
V gene: TRBV14
clone size: -
J gene: TRBJ2-2
D gene: -

CDR3 DNA: TGTGCCAGCAGCTATACAGGGGGTAGTAATGGCTACACCTTC
CDR3 protein: CASSYTGGSNGYTF
V gene: TRBV5-6
clone size: -
J gene: TRBJ1-2
D gene: TRBD1

CDR3 DNA: TGTGCCACCAGTGAAGGGGGGGCTAATGAAAAACTGTTTTTT
CDR3 protein: CATSEGGANEKLFF
V gene: TRBV24-1
clone size: -
J gene: TRBJ1-4
D gene: -

CDR3 DNA: TGTGCCAGCAGTTACGATAGTTCTGGAAACACCATATATTTT
CDR3 protein: CASSYDSSGNTIYF
V gene: TRBV6-5
clone size: -
J gene: TRBJ1-3
D gene: -

CDR3 DNA: TGTGCCAGCTCACCTGAGCGGCGCCGCGATACGCAGTATTTT
CDR3 protein: CASSPERRRDTQYF
V gene: TRBV18
clone size: -
J gene: TRBJ2-3
D gene: -

CDR3 DNA: TGTGCTAGCAGCTTAGAACCCGGGACTCCCTCCGGGGAGCTGTTTTTT
CDR3 protein: CASSLEPGTPSGELFF
V gene: TRBV7-7
clone size: -
J gene: TRBJ2-2
D gene: -

CDR3 DNA: TGTGCCAGCAGCTTAGGGGACTCCGCTTACGAGCAGTACTTC
CDR3 protein: CASSLGDSAYEQYF
V gene: TRBV7-9
clone size: -
J gene: TRBJ2-7
D gene: -

CDR3 DNA: TGTGCCAGCAGCCCAACAGGGGGCGTCTTCGAGCAGTACTTC
CDR3 protein: CASSPTGGVFEQYF
V gene: TRBV5-4
clone size: -
J gene: TRBJ2-7
D gene: TRBD1

CDR3 DNA: TGTGCCAGCAGAGGAGACAGTTACACTGAAGCTTTCTTT
CDR3 protein: CASRGDSYTEAFF
V gene: TRBV6-6
clone size: many
J gene: TRBJ1-1
D gene: -

CDR3 DNA: TGTGCCAGCAGCAAAGGGAGACTAGCGGGGGGGGAAGATACGCAGTATTTT
CDR3 protein: CASSKGRLAGGEDTQYF
V gene: TRBV21-1
clone size: -
J gene: TRBJ2-3
D gene: -

CDR3 DNA: TGTGCCTTCCGCAGGGGGCCGGGGGGAAACACCATATATTTT
CDR3 protein: CAFRRGPGGNTIYF
V gene: TRBV30
clone size: -
J gene: TRBJ1-3
D gene: TRBD1

CDR3 DNA: TGTGCCAGCTCACCACCGAACAGGCTTAGCTCTGGGGCCAACGTCCTGACTTTC
CDR3 protein: CASSPPNRLSSGANVLTF
V gene: TRBV18
clone size: -
J gene: TRBJ2-6
D gene: -